This T cell receptor beta chain was recovered during a study of T cell responses to AZD1222 COVID-19 vaccine (dated by TCRdb to the early 2020s). In terms of the full investigation: AZD1222 recipients given second doses at about 4 weeks or at about 12 weeks were pooled, since spike-specific TCR depth and breadth were not found to differ between the two schedules. A total of 230 to 250 trial participants underwent TCR sequencing, of whom some 200 had received two doses of AZD1222 and 26 had received two doses of the MenACWY control vaccine. Trial participants were enrolled by age into 18-55, 56-69 and 70-plus year subgroups, with approximately 150, 28 and 58 TCR-sequenced participants respectively.

Points on this clone: It lacks a known antigen. No much larger clonotype is one base removed from it; base qualities were not supplied.

The sample's time point, from its label and the paper: baseline before first vaccination. Vaccinee samples were obtained from the UK trials COV001 and COV002, which included a single-blind randomized controlled phase 2/3 trial of AZD1222 (ChAdOx1 nCoV-19) in healthy adults. Trial participant PBMC samples were collected at day 0 and day 28 after the second dose for TCRbeta chain sequencing. Measured from the cysteine to the phenylalanine, the CDR3 is 18 residues long. Only the CDR3 region is kept as DNA, spanning 54 bases read in frame from base 1. Taken from the germline V gene, the CDR1 and CDR2 loops are MDHEN and SYDVKM. Ends trimmed: V by 5 bases, J by 4 bases; bases unmatched to a gene: 15. Results and caveats for the whole study, not just this receptor: Conclusions about previously exposed vaccinees are limited because only six or seven AZD1222 recipients were SARS-CoV-2 seropositive at baseline. Reportedly, almost half of the unique spike-specific TCRs recognized epitopes lying outside the regions that are mutated in the B.1.351 and B.1.1.7 variants. Because no day 14 peak-response samples were available, repertoires were characterized only after the peak T cell response. CD4 TCRs associated with the vaccine covered the entire spike protein, and the dominant responses were in regions 160-218 and 743-854. Most participants were white British and females outnumbered males, and the authors suggested that clonal diversity may have been underestimated. A significant rise in spike-specific TCR breadth and depth was observed after two AZD1222 doses relative to day 0 and relative to MenACWY recipients. The 56-69-year group was small, and its depth increase did not reach significance, likely because of low power.

The CDR3 regions of human TCRbeta chains were analyzed by immunosequencing. On the study's bioinformatics: Repertoire TCRs were matched against a reference library of SARS-CoV-2-specific TCRs generated with the MIRA antigen-specificity platform. Breadth meant the fraction of unique TCRs that were SARS-CoV-2-associated, whereas depth meant the fraction of total T cells that were SARS-CoV-2-associated. Using the MIRA data, each spike-specific TCR was mapped to the spike region that the TCR reacts to and placed in a CD4 or CD8 class. Log10-transformed breadth and depth values were compared by one-way ANOVA with Sidak's multiple comparisons tests. Here the immuneACCESS table is served through TCRdb, limited to in-frame sequences with V and J called. Missing clones are a known gap in these copies; in checked studies unresolved V genes cover under half, and the rest lacks a known reason. From that table come the V and J calls and clone size; the DNA was used to work out D and trimming. The sample table shows 90,000 to 120,000 clones, and about 90% are seen once. The ten top clones hold about 6.6% of the sample.

This specimen consisted of peripheral blood, obtained on day 0 of AZD1222 vaccination. This chain joins TRBV28 to TRBJ2-2, and 8 junctional nucleotides match TRBD1. The clonotype was recovered from an adult in good health. The CDR3 in this case is CASSPLIGQGLPTGELFF. Here is the DNA: TGTGCCAGCAGTCCTTTGATTGGACAGGGATTGCCCACCGGGGAGCTGTTTTTT.